This T cell receptor beta chain is drawn from a study of T cell clonality in common variable immunodeficiency. The V gene end was trimmed by 2 bases and the J gene end by 3 bases; junction bases not matched to a gene: 5. The length of the CDR3 is 15 residues. Germline values: CDR1 SGHRS, CDR2 YFSETQ. The table came from immunoSEQ multiplex PCR; TCRdb's copy has only in-frame clones and leaves some out. In total the sample includes approximately 57,000 clones, none of them seen once. This clone was found many times. The CDR3 is cut off 3 residues early in the read; its end comes from the germline J gene.

This clonotype was obtained from a person aged 18 to 75 in good health. The chain couples TRBV5-1 to TRBJ2-3; 8 bases are shared with TRBD1. The sequencing sample was made of peripheral blood mononuclear cells. The CDR3 loop is CASSLRTGQTDTQYF. Partial CDR3 DNA: TGCGCCAGCAGCTTAAGGACAGGGCAAACAGATACG.